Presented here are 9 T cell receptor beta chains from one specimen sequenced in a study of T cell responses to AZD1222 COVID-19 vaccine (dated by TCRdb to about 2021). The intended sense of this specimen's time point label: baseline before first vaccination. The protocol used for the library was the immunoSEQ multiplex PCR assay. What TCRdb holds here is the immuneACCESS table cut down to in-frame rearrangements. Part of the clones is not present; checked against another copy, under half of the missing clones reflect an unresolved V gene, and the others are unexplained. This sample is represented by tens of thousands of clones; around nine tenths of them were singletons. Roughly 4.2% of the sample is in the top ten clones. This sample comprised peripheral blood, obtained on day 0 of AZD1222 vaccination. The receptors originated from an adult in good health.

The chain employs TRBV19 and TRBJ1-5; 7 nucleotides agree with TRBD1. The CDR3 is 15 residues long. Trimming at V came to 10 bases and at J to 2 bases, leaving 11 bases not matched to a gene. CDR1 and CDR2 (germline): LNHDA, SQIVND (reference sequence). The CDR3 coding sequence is TGTGCCACTCGGGACAGCTATGCGGGCAATCAGCCCCAGCATTTT. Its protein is CATRDSYAGNQPQHF.

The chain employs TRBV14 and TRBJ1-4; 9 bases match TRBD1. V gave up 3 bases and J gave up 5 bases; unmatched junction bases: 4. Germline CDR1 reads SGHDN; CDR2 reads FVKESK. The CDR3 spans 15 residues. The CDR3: CASSQLGQGNEKLFF. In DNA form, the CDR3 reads TGTGCCAGCAGCCAGCTGGGACAGGGAAATGAAAAACTGTTTTTT.

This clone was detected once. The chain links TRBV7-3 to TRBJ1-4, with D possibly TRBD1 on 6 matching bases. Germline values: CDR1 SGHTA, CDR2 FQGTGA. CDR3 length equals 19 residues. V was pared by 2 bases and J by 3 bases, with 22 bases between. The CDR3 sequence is CASSLWGPGIYSSNEKLFF. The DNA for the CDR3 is TGTGCCAGCAGCTTATGGGGGCCAGGAATATACTCCTCTAATGAAAAACTGTTTTTT.

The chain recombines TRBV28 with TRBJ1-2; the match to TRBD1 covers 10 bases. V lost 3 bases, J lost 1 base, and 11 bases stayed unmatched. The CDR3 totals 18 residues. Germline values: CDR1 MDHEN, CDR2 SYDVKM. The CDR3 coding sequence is TGTGCCAGCAGTTTCCCCGGGACAGGGGCCTTGATTAACTATGGCTACACCTTC. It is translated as CASSFPGTGALINYGYTF.

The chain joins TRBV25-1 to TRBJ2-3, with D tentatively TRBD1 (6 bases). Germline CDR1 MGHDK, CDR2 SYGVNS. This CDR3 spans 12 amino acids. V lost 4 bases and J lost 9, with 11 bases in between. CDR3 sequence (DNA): TGTGCCAGCAGTGCGGACAGTGAGACGCAGTATTTT. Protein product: CASSADSETQYF.

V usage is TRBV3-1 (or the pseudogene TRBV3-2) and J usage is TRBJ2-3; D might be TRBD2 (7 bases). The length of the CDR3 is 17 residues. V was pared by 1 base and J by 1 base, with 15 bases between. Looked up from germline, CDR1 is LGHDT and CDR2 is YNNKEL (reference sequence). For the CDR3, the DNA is TGTGCCAGCAGCCAAGCTACGGGGGGCGGCCGCACAGATACGCAGTATTTT. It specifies CASSQATGGGRTDTQYF.

The CDR3 DNA sequence: TGTGCCGACGGGACAGGACTAGCGGGAGACGTGGCCAAAAACATTCAGTACTTC. This sequence encodes CADGTGLAGDVAKNIQYF. V gene TRBV10-3 combines with J gene TRBJ2-4, with TRBD2 matching 13 bases. Germline assignment: CDR1 ENHRY and CDR2 SYGVKD. Trimming at V came to 11 bases and at J to 1 base, leaving 14 bases not matched to a gene. This CDR3 region has 18 residues.

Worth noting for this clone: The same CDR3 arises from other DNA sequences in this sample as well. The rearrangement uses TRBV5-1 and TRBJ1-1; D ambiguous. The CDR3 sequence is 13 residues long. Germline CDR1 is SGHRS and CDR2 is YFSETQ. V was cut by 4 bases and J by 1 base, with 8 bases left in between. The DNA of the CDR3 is TGCGCCAGCAGCCCTGCGGGGAACACTGAAGCTTTCTTT. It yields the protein CASSPAGNTEAFF.

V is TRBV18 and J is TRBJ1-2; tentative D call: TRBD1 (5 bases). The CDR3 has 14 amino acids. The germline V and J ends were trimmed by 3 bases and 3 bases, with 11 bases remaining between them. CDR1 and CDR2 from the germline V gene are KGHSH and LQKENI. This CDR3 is CASSPRGEDYGYTF. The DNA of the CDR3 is TGTGCCAGCTCACCCCGGGGGGAGGACTATGGCTACACCTTC. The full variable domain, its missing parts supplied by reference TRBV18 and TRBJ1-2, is NAGVMQNPRHLVRRRGQEARLRCSPMKGHSHVYWYRQLPEEGLKFMVYLQKENIIDESGMPKERFSAEFPKEGPSILRIQQVVRGDSAAYFCASSPRGEDYGYTFGSGTRLTVV.